What follows is one TCR beta chain and its context. These data originate in a study of blood T cell repertoires in COVID-19. Study-level background: The study drew acute and convalescent COVID-19 samples from the United States, Italy and Spain. From T cells, B-cell-depleted T cells, or PBMCs came the material, which was cDNA or gDNA.

In the source study's methods: Amplified reference gene primers provided the basis for estimating nucleated cell counts. Assay: immunoSEQ multiplex PCR; the TCRdb copy retains only in-frame clones and omits some. For V, J and clone size, that table is used; D and trimming come from the DNA. Of tens of thousands of clones listed, roughly 89% are singletons. The germline V gene has CDR1 MNHEY and CDR2 SMNVEV (reference sequence). V gave up 6 bases and J gave up 9 bases, with 21 bases separating them. This CDR3 comprises 15 residues. The chain couples TRBV27 to TRBJ1-5; tentatively, D is TRBD1 (6 bases). The specimen sequenced was peripheral blood. This TCR was recovered from a man aged 60 to 75 with acute or convalescent COVID-19. The CDR3 DNA follows: TGTGCCAGCAGCCCTTTGGACAGTCAGGATCGGCCCCAGCATTTT. Protein sequence: CASSPLDSQDRPQHF.